This T cell receptor beta chain was recorded in a study of T cell responses to AZD1222 COVID-19 vaccine. Some clones are missing from TCRdb's copy, which holds only in-frame ones; the method was immunoSEQ multiplex PCR. The data hold about 80,000 clones, with about nine tenths observed a single time. Germline V gene sequence: CDR1 SQVTM, CDR2 ANQGSEA. V lost 7 bases and J lost 6; bases outside the gene matches: 11. The CDR3 totals 13 residues. The specimen was peripheral blood, collected on day 0 of AZD1222 vaccination. The chain combines TRBV29-1 with TRBJ1-1; TRBD1 agrees at 7 bases. This clonotype was obtained from an adult in good health. The chain's CDR3 is CSESRQGWPEAFF. The DNA for the CDR3 is TGCAGCGAATCTCGACAGGGATGGCCTGAAGCTTTCTTT.